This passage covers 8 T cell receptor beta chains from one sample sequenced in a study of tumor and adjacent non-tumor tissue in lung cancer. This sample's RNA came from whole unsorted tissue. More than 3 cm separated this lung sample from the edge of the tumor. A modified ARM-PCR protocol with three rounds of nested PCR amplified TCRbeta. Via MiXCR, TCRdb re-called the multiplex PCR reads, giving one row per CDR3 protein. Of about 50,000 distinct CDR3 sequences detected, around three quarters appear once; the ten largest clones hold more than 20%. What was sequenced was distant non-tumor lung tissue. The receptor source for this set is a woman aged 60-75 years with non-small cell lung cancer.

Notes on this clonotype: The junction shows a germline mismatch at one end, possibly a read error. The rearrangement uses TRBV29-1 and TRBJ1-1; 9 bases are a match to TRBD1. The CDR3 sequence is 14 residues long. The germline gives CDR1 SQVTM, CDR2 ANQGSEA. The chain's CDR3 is CYVGPDGTGFEVFF. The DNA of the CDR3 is TGCTACGTTGGTCCCGATGGGACAGGGTTTGAAGTTTTCTTT.

DNA of the CDR3: TGTGCCAGGAATTGGACAGGGGGTCAAAAGACCCAGTACTTC. It specifies CARNWTGGQKTQYF. This chain connects TRBV6-5 to TRBJ2-5; 10 bases match TRBD1. This CDR3 comprises 14 residues. Trimming removed 9 bases from V and 6 bases from J; junction bases left unmatched: 10. Germline V lookup: CDR1 MNHEY, CDR2 SVGAGI.

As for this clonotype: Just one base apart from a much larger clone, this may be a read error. The CDR3 DNA is TGTGCCTGCACCACGGGGAGGGGAAACACCATATATTTT. Amino acid sequence: CACTTGRGNTIYF. V and J are TRBV28 and TRBJ1-3; D gene ambiguous. V was trimmed by 11 bases and J by 4 bases, leaving 15 bases between them. The CDR3 sequence is 13 residues long. Germline V gene sequence: CDR1 MDHEN, CDR2 SYDVKM.

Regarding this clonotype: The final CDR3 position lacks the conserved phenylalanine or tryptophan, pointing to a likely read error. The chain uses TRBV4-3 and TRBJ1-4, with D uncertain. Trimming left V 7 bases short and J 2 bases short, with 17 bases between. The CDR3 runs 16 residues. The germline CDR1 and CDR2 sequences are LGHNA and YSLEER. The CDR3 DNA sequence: TGCGCCAGCAACCAGGATGCGAGGGTGACTAATGAAAAACTGTTTTAT. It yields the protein CASNQDARVTNEKLFY.

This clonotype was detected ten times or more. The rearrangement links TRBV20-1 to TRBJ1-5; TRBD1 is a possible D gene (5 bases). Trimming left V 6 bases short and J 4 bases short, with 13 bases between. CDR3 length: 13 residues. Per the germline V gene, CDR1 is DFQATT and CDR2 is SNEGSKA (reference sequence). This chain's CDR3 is CSARPGGNQPQHF. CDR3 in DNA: TGCAGTGCGAGACCCGGGGGGAATCAGCCCCAGCATTTT.

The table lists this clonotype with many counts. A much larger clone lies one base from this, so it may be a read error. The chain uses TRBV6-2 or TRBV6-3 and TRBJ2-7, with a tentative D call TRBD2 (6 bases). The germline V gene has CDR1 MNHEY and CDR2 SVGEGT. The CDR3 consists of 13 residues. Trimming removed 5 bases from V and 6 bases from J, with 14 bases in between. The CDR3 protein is CASSVDGGGEQYF. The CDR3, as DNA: TGTGCCAGCAGTGTGGACGGGGGTGGCGAGCAGTACTTC.

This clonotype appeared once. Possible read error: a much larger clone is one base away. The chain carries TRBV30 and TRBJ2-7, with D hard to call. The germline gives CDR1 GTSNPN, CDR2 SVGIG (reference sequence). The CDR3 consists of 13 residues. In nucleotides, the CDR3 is TGTGCCTGGAGTGTACGTCAGATCTACGAGCAGTGCTTC. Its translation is CAWSVRQIYEQCF.

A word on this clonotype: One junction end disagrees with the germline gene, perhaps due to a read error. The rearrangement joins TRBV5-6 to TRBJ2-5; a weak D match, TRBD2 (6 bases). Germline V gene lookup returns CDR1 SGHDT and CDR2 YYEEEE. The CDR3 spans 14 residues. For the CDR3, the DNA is TGTACCAGCAGCAAGACCGGGCCGGGGGAGACCCATTACTTC. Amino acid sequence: CTSSKTGPGETHYF.